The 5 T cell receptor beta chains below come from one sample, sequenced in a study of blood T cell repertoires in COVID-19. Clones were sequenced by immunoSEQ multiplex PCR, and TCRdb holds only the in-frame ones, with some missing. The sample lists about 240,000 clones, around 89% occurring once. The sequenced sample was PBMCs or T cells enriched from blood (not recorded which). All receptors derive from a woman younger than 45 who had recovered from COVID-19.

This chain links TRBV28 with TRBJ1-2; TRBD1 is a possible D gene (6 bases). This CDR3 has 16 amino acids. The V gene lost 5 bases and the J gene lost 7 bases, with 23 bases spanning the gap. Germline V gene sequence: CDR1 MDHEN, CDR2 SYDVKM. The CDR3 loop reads CASSPLSGTGSGGYTF. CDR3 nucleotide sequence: TGTGCCAGCAGTCCATTATCCGGCACAGGGAGTGGTGGCTACACCTTC.

CDR3 sequence: CASSQEGQETDTQYF. The CDR3 DNA follows: TGTGCCAGCAGCCAAGAGGGCCAAGAGACAGATACGCAGTATTTT. The chain is built from TRBV4-2 and TRBJ2-3; D unresolved. Germline CDR1 is LGHNA and CDR2 is YNFKEQ. V was pared by 0 bases and J by 3 bases, with 10 bases between. The length of the CDR3 is 15 residues.

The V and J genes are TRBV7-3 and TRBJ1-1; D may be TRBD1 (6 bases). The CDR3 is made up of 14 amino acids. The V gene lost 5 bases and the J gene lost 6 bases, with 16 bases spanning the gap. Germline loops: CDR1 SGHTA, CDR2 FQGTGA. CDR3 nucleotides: TGTGCCAGCAGCGACGACCCAACAGGGCCTGAAGCTTTCTTT. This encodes CASSDDPTGPEAFF.

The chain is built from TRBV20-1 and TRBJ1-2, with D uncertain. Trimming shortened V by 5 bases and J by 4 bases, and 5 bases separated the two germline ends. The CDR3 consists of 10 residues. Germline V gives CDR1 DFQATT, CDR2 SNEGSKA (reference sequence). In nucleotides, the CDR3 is TGCAGTGCTTATTCCTATGGCTACACCTTC. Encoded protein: CSAYSYGYTF.

CDR3 region: CAIRGGRVLASNQPQHF. CDR3 coding DNA: TGTGCCATCAGGGGGGGGAGAGTTTTAGCGAGCAATCAGCCCCAGCATTTT. The chain employs TRBV12-1 and TRBJ1-5. TRBV12-1 is recorded as a pseudogene. The CDR3 covers 17 residues.